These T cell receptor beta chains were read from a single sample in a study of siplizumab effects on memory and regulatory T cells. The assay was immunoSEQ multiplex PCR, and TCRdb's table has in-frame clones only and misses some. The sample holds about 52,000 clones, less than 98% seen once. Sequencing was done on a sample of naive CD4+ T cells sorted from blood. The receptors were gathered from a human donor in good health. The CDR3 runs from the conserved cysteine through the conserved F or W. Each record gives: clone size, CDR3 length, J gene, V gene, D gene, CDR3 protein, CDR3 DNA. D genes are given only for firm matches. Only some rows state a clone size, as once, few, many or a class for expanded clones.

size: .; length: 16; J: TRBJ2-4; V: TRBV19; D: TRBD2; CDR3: CASSAGTSGRSHIQYF; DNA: TGTGCCAGTAGTGCCGGGACTAGCGGGAGGAGCCACATTCAGTACTTC
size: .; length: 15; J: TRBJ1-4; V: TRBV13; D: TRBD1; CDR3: CASSPTTGSNEKLFF; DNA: TGTGCCAGCAGCCCGACGACAGGGAGTAATGAAAAACTGTTTTTT
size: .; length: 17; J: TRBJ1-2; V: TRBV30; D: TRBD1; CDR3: CAWSAAGGGARGYGYTF; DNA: TGTGCCTGGAGTGCCGCGGGAGGGGGCGCCCGGGGCTATGGCTACACCTTC
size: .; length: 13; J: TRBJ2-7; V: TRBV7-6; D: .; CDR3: CASSYDRNYEQYF; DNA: TGTGCCAGCAGCTACGACAGAAACTACGAGCAGTACTTC
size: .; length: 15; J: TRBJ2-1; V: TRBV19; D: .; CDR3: CASSRLLGNTNEQFF; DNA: TGTGCCAGTAGTCGCCTGCTCGGTAACACCAATGAGCAGTTCTTC
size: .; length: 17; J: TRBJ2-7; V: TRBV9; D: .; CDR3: CASSEYDRQDGLGEQYF; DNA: TGTGCCAGCAGCGAATACGATAGACAGGATGGGTTAGGAGAGCAGTACTTC
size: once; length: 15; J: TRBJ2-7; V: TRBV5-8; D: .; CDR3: CASSLGQGTGSEQYF; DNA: TGTGCCAGCAGCTTAGGGCAGGGGACGGGTAGCGAGCAGTACTTC
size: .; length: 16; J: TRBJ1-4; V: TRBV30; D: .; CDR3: CAWSGLSGVGVEKLFF; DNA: TGTGCCTGGAGTGGTCTGTCTGGGGTGGGAGTTGAAAAACTGTTTTTT
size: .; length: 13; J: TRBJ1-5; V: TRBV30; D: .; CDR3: CAWSGGGGQPQHF; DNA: TGTGCCTGGAGTGGGGGAGGGGGTCAGCCCCAGCATTTT
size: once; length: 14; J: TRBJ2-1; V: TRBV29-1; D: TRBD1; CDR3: CSVDGDRGVNEQFF; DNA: TGCAGCGTTGACGGGGACAGGGGTGTCAATGAGCAGTTCTTC
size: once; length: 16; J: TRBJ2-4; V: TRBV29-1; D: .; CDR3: CSVLRTPNLAKNIQYF; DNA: TGCAGCGTTCTAAGGACACCAAATCTAGCCAAAAACATTCAGTACTTC
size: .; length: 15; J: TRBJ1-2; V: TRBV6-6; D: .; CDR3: CASSLKGEAGYGYTF; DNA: TGTGCCAGCAGCCTTAAGGGTGAGGCGGGCTATGGCTACACCTTC
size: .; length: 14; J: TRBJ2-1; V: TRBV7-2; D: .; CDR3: CASSRESSYNEQFF; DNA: TGTGCCAGCAGTCGGGAGAGCTCCTACAATGAGCAGTTCTTC
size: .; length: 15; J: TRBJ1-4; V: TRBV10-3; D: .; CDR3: CAISRDATTNEKLFF; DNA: TGTGCCATCAGTAGGGACGCAACAACTAATGAAAAACTGTTTTTT
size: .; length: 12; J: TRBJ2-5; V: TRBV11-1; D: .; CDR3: CASSLTQETQYF; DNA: TGTGCCAGCAGCTTAACGCAGGAGACCCAGTACTTC
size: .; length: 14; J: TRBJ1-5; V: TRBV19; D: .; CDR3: CASSVLDFYQPQHF; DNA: TGTGCCAGTAGCGTTCTGGATTTTTATCAGCCCCAGCATTTT
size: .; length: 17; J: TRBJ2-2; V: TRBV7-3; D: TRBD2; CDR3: CASRRTSGRRMTGELFF; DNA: TGTGCCAGCAGGCGGACTAGCGGGAGGAGGATGACCGGGGAGCTGTTTTTT
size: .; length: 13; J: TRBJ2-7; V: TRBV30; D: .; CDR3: CAWSKGATYEQYF; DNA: TGTGCCTGGAGTAAAGGGGCCACCTACGAGCAGTACTTC
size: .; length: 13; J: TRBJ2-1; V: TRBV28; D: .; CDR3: CASSRLVPAEQFF; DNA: TGTGCCAGCAGCCGACTAGTTCCTGCGGAGCAGTTCTTC
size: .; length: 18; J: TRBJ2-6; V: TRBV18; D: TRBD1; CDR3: CASSSAGGILSGANVLTF; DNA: TGTGCCAGCTCATCTGCAGGGGGTATCCTCTCTGGGGCCAACGTCCTGACTTTC
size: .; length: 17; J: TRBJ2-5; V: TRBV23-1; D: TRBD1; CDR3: CASTQPPGQEKQETQYF; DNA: TGCGCCAGCACCCAACCGCCCGGACAGGAGAAACAAGAGACCCAGTACTTC
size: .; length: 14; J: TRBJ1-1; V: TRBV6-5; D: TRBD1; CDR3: CASSYMTGKAEAFF; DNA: TGTGCCAGCAGTTACATGACAGGGAAGGCTGAAGCTTTCTTT
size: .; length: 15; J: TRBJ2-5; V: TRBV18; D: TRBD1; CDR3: CASSLGTGVGETQYF; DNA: TGTGCCAGCTCACTAGGGACAGGGGTTGGAGAGACCCAGTACTTC
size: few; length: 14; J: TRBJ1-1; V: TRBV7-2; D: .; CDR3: CASSLVTGPRKAFF; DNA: TGTGCCAGCAGCTTAGTTACAGGTCCTCGAAAAGCTTTCTTT
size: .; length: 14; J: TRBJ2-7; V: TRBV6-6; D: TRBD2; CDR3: CASSLAGTGYEQYF; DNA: TGTGCCAGCAGTTTAGCGGGAACGGGCTACGAGCAGTACTTC
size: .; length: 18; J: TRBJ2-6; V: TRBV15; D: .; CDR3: CATTPEGQFVSGANVLTF; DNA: TGTGCCACCACACCTGAGGGGCAGTTCGTCTCTGGGGCCAACGTCCTGACTTTC
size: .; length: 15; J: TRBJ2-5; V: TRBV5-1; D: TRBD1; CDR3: CASSLGQGTRRTQYF; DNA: TGCGCCAGCAGCTTGGGACAGGGGACCCGTCGGACCCAGTACTTC
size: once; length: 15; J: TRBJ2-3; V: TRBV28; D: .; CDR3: CASSSPGLRTDTQYF; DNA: TGTGCCAGCAGTTCCCCTGGACTAAGGACAGATACGCAGTATTTT
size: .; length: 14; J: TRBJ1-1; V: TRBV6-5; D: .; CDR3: CASSYDGVNTEAFF; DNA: TGTGCCAGCAGTTACGACGGGGTGAACACTGAAGCTTTCTTT
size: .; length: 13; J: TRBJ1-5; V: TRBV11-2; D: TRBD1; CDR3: CASSLTGDQPQHF; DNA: TGTGCCAGCAGCTTGACAGGGGACCAGCCCCAGCATTTT
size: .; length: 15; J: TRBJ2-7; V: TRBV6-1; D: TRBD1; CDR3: CASSEFRTGFYEQYF; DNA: TGTGCCAGCAGTGAATTTAGGACAGGATTCTACGAGCAGTACTTC
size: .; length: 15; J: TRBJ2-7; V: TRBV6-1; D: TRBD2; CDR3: CASSELAGGIHEQYF; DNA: TGTGCCAGCAGTGAACTAGCGGGAGGGATCCACGAGCAGTACTTC
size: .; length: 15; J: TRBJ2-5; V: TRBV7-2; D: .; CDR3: CASSLEGRAWGTQYF; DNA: TGTGCCAGCAGCTTAGAGGGCAGGGCCTGGGGGACCCAGTACTTC
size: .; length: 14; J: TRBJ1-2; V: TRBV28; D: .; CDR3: CASTHDSSSYGYTF; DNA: TGTGCCAGCACCCACGACAGTTCGTCCTATGGCTACACCTTC
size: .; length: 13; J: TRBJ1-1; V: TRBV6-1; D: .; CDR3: CASSEVVNTEAFF; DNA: TGTGCCAGCAGTGAAGTCGTGAACACTGAAGCTTTCTTT
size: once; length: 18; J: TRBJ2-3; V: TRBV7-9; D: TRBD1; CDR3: CASRQSGTGKGSTDTQYF; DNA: TGTGCCAGCAGACAATCCGGGACAGGGAAGGGTAGCACAGATACGCAGTATTTT
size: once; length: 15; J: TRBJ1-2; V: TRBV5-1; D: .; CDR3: CASSLVGRGHYGYTF; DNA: TGCGCCAGCAGCTTGGTGGGGAGGGGTCACTATGGCTACACCTTC
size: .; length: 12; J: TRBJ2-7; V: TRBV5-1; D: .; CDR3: CASRRGENEQYF; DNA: TGCGCCAGCAGACGGGGCGAGAACGAGCAGTACTTC
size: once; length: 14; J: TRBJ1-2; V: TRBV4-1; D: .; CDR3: CASSQVFQLQTNIF; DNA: TGCGCCAGCAGCCAAGTCTTTCAGCTTCAGACCAACATCTTC
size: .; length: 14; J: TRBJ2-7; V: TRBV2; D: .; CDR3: CASRLTQSSYEQYF; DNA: TGTGCCAGCAGACTGACACAAAGCTCCTACGAGCAGTACTTC
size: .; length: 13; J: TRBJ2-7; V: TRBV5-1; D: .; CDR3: CASSLGVLYEQYF; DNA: TGCGCCAGCAGCTTGGGGGTTCTCTACGAGCAGTACTTC
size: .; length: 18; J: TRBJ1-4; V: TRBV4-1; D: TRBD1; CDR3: CASSQEPGQGVTNEKLFF; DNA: TGCGCCAGCAGCCAAGAGCCAGGACAGGGTGTTACTAATGAAAAACTGTTTTTT
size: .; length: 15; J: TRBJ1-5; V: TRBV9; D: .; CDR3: CASSVGTASNQPQHF; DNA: TGTGCCAGCAGCGTAGGGACAGCTAGCAATCAGCCCCAGCATTTT
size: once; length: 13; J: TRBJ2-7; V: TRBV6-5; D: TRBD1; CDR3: CAAGDRPPYEQYF; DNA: TGTGCCGCTGGGGACAGGCCTCCCTACGAGCAGTACTTC
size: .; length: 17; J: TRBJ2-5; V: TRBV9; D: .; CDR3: CASSVAGASRVGETQYF; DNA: TGTGCCAGCAGCGTAGCTGGGGCTAGTCGTGTAGGAGAGACCCAGTACTTC
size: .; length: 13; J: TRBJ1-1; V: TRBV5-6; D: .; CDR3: CASNRLGKGQAFF; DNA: TGTGCCAGCAACCGACTTGGGAAGGGACAAGCTTTCTTT
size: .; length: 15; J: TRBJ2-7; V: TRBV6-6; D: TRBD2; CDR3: CASRGTSGVSYEQYF; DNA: TGTGCCAGCAGGGGGACTAGCGGAGTCTCCTACGAGCAGTACTTC
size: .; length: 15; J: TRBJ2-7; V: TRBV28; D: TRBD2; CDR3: CASSTPSGRAYEQYF; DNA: TGTGCCAGCAGCACGCCTAGCGGGAGGGCCTACGAGCAGTACTTC
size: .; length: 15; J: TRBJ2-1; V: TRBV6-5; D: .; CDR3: CASSPVRRSYNEQFF; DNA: TGTGCCAGCAGCCCTGTGAGGCGGAGCTACAATGAGCAGTTCTTC
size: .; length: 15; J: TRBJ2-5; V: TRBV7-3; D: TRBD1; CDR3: CASSPTGGAGETQYF; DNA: TGTGCCAGCAGCCCCACAGGGGGCGCGGGGGAGACCCAGTACTTC
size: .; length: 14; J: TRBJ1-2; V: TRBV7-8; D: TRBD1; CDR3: CASSLDGTGDGYTF; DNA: TGTGCCAGCAGCTTAGACGGGACAGGGGATGGCTACACCTTC